This TCR beta chain was observed in a study of blood T cell repertoires in COVID-19. About the research overall: Samples representing acute and convalescent COVID-19 were sourced from the United States, Italy and Spain. In each case, the material was cDNA or gDNA derived from T cells, B-cell-depleted T cells, or PBMCs.

Germline V CDR1 and CDR2: LGHDT, YNNKEL (reference sequence). The V segment lost 0 bases and the J segment 4 bases; nucleotides outside the gene matches: 10. The CDR3 spans 17 residues. The authors' processing: The authors estimated nucleated cell counts from reference gene primer amplification. Profiled with immunoSEQ multiplex PCR; TCRdb holds only in-frame clones, not every one. For V, J and clone size, that table is used; D and trimming come from the DNA. The table lists around 130,000 clones, about 89% of them singletons. This clone occurred a few times. The receptor was derived from a man between 45 and 60 years old with active or convalescent COVID-19. The J gene is TRBJ1-1, the V gene TRBV3-1 (or the pseudogene TRBV3-2); 8 bases fit TRBD1. Sequencing was done on a sample of peripheral blood. The CDR3 nucleotides are TGTGCCAGCAGCCAAGATCTCAGGACAGGGTTGTTCACTGAAGCTTTCTTT. It codes for CASSQDLRTGLFTEAFF.